This T cell receptor beta chain was identified during a study of beta chain features in type 1 diabetes. Study-wide results and limits: Type 1 diabetes patients had TCRB CDR3s that were shorter (moderately but significantly so) in all four CD4+ subsets.

Turning to this clone: What it binds is unknown.

CDR1 and CDR2 from the germline V gene are GTSNPN and SVGIG (reference sequence). The CDR3 is 14 amino acids. V was clipped by 1 base and J by 1 base, with 9 bases between them. Reverse transcribing all isolated RNA meant expressed TCRB transcripts were sequenced. The table came from immunoSEQ multiplex PCR; TCRdb's copy has only in-frame clones and leaves some out. The repertoire has 600,000 to 700,000 clones, roughly 13% of them found once; the top ten carry approximately 0.022%. The sequencing input was naive CD4+ T cells from blood. This clonotype originated in a man aged 18-30 years with type 1 diabetes. The rearrangement uses TRBV30 and TRBJ2-3; possibly TRBD1 for D (5 bases). The CDR3 is CAWSARGGTDTQYF. The CDR3 DNA sequence: TGTGCCTGGAGTGCAAGGGGTGGCACAGATACGCAGTATTTT.